These T cell receptor beta chains were read from a single sample in a study of T cell changes during pregnancy in multiple sclerosis. Assay: immunoSEQ multiplex PCR; the TCRdb copy retains only in-frame clones and omits some. The sample lists 30,000 to 40,000 clones, about 88% seen once, with more than 4.5% in the top ten. The sequencing here drew on peripheral blood, taken in the third trimester of pregnancy. These receptor sequences come from a female donor in good health, enrolled as a control in a pregnancy study. CDR3s include the opening cysteine and the closing phenylalanine or tryptophan. A D gene is named only where the DNA matches it firmly. Not all rows give a size; the values are once, few, many and, for expanded clones, a class.

V	size	D	J	CDR3	DNA
TRBV4-1	-	TRBD1	TRBJ1-2	CASSHPQGALGYTF	TGCGCCAGCAGCCACCCACAGGGGGCACTTGGCTACACCTTC
TRBV4-2	-	-	TRBJ2-3	CASSSSGSGVEAQYF	TGTGCCAGCAGCTCTTCGGGGTCAGGCGTTGAAGCGCAGTATTTT
TRBV6-6	-	TRBD1	TRBJ2-7	CASSYGAGTAYEQYF	TGTGCCAGCAGTTATGGAGCCGGGACAGCCTACGAGCAGTACTTC
TRBV10-3	-	TRBD1	TRBJ1-5	CAISETDRDSNQPQHF	TGTGCCATCAGTGAAACGGACAGGGATAGCAATCAGCCCCAGCATTTT
TRBV28	-	-	TRBJ1-2	CASSLEAAGSGYTF	TGTGCCAGCAGTTTGGAGGCCGCAGGTTCTGGCTACACCTTC
TRBV7-3	-	TRBD1	TRBJ1-2	CASSGTGGGGYTF	TGTGCCAGCAGCGGAACAGGGGGAGGAGGCTACACCTTC
TRBV5-1	-	-	TRBJ2-7	CASSLAEGRPNYEQYF	TGCGCCAGCAGCTTGGCCGAGGGGAGGCCTAACTACGAGCAGTACTTC
TRBV19	once	TRBD1	TRBJ1-2	CASSLDRDKGGYTF	TGTGCCAGTAGTCTGGACAGGGACAAGGGAGGCTACACCTTC
TRBV27	-	TRBD1	TRBJ2-7	CASSWGTDPSYEQYF	TGTGCCAGCAGTTGGGGGACAGACCCTTCCTACGAGCAGTACTTC
TRBV7-7	-	-	TRBJ2-5	CASSSPGAEETQYF	TGTGCCAGCAGTTCACCGGGAGCAGAGGAGACCCAGTACTTC
TRBV5-1	-	TRBD2	TRBJ2-7	CASSLLSTSGGAEQYF	TGCGCCAGCAGCTTGTTATCGACTAGCGGGGGGGCTGAGCAGTACTTC
TRBV11-2	-	-	TRBJ1-2	CASTKEPEDYGYTF	TGTGCCAGCACCAAGGAGCCAGAAGACTATGGCTACACCTTC
TRBV21-1	-	-	TRBJ2-4	CASSKDRVLAKNIQYF	TGTGCCAGCAGCAAAGACAGGGTACTAGCCAAAAACATTCAGTACTTC
TRBV6-5	-	-	TRBJ1-6	CASKSAGDNSPLHF	TGTGCCAGCAAGTCAGCAGGGGATAATTCACCCCTCCACTTT
TRBV5-1	-	-	TRBJ1-5	CASSLDGGEAQPQHF	TGCGCCAGCAGCTTGGACGGGGGAGAGGCTCAGCCCCAGCATTTT
TRBV7-9	-	TRBD1	TRBJ2-5	CASSLVDREETQYF	TGTGCCAGCAGCTTAGTGGACAGGGAGGAGACCCAGTACTTC
TRBV28	-	TRBD1	TRBJ2-5	CASSFSDRGPETQYF	TGTGCCAGCAGTTTTTCGGACAGGGGGCCCGAGACCCAGTACTTC
TRBV7-9	once	TRBD1	TRBJ1-1	CASSYQGARGSEAFF	TGTGCCAGCAGCTACCAGGGGGCGAGGGGTTCTGAAGCTTTCTTT
TRBV4-1	-	-	TRBJ1-1	CASSQDEGNTEAFF	TGCGCCAGCAGCCAAGACGAGGGAAACACTGAAGCTTTCTTT
TRBV5-4	few	-	TRBJ1-2	CASSFPDKNYGYTF	TGTGCCAGCAGCTTTCCCGACAAGAACTATGGCTACACCTTC
TRBV5-4	-	-	TRBJ2-3	CASSLGVGAGPADTQYF	TGTGCCAGCAGCTTGGGAGTTGGGGCGGGACCGGCTGATACGCAGTATTTT
TRBV11-2	-	-	TRBJ2-2	CASSLAPWTRQGTGELFF	TGTGCCAGCAGCTTAGCCCCTTGGACCCGGCAGGGCACCGGGGAGCTGTTTTTT
TRBV6-4	-	-	TRBJ1-1	CASSETVNTEAFF	TGTGCCAGCAGTGAAACAGTGAACACTGAAGCTTTCTTT
TRBV9	-	-	TRBJ1-3	CASSVDISGNTIYF	TGTGCCAGCAGCGTCGACATCTCTGGAAACACCATATATTTT
TRBV5-1	-	-	TRBJ2-3	CASKLGADDTQYF	TGCGCCAGCAAACTGGGGGCTGATGATACGCAGTATTTT